This T cell receptor beta chain was documented in a study of blood T cell repertoires in COVID-19. The wider study: Researchers got acute and convalescent COVID-19 samples from the United States, Italy and Spain. PBMCs, B-cell-depleted T cells, or T cells provided the cDNA or gDNA that made up the material.

The CDR3 runs to 16 residues. The V and J ends lost 0 bases and 0 bases respectively, with 12 bases between them. Per germline, CDR1 GTSNPN and CDR2 SVGIG (reference sequence). Here immunoSEQ multiplex PCR was the method, and the copy in TCRdb shows in-frame clones only, minus some. The sample includes 85,000 to 130,000 clones, around nine tenths of them seen just once. The chain has TRBV30 and TRBJ1-3, with D uncertain. Material for sequencing was peripheral blood. The source is a human donor in a cohort sampled during active COVID-19. The CDR3 coding sequence is TGTGCCTGGAGTGTTGAGTGGCGGATCTCTGGAAACACCATATATTTT. Its translation is CAWSVEWRISGNTIYF.